What follows are 8 T cell receptor beta chains derived from one specimen sequenced in a study of cytomegalovirus exposure and HLA in healthy donors. Vbeta (60) and Jbeta (13) primers were used in the PCR. Clones were read by immunoSEQ multiplex PCR, and TCRdb kept only the in-frame ones, dropping some. The table has about 180,000 clones, around 80% seen once. Sequencing was carried out using PBMCs. These TCRs come from a girl aged 5-17 years in good health and CMV-seropositive.

The chain uses TRBV30 and TRBJ1-5; perhaps TRBD1 as D (6 bases). Trimming removed 5 bases from V and 0 bases from J, with 8 bases in between. The germline V gene encodes CDR1 GTSNPN and CDR2 SVGIG (reference sequence). The CDR3 has 13 amino acids. The CDR3 spells CAWEQGSNQPQHF. CDR3 nucleotides: TGTGCCTGGGAACAGGGTAGCAATCAGCCCCAGCATTTT.

V and J are TRBV11-3 and TRBJ2-1, with TRBD1 matching over 9 bases. V trimming: 5 bases; J trimming: 9 bases; junction bases outside the gene matches: 14. The CDR3 has 16 residues. The germline gives CDR1 SGHNT, CDR2 YENEEA. The CDR3 DNA sequence: TGTGCCAGCAGCCCCGGTGGCCGGGACAGGGTACCTGAGCAGTTCTTC. This translates into CASSPGGRDRVPEQFF. The complete variable domain, with remaining parts taken from reference TRBV11-3 and TRBJ2-1, reads EAGVVQSPRYKIIEKKQPVAFWCNPISGHNTLYWYLQNLGQGPELLIRYENEEAVDDSQLPKDRFSAERLKGVDSTLKIQPAELGDSAVYLCASSPGGRDRVPEQFFGPGTRLTVL.

The chain is built from TRBV5-4 and TRBJ2-7, with D possibly TRBD2 on 6 matching bases. Germline CDR1 is SGHNT and CDR2 is YYREEE (reference sequence). Trimming stripped 2 bases from V and 3 bases from J, with 21 bases between. The CDR3 spans 17 residues. Here the CDR3 DNA reads TGTGCCAGCAGCTTCTTACGAAGCGGGCCAAGTTACTACGAGCAGTACTTC. This codes for CASSFLRSGPSYYEQYF.

This clone showed up just once. The chain recombines TRBV4-1 with TRBJ2-3; no clear D. This CDR3 contains 16 residues. V lost 1 base and J lost 0, with 11 bases in between. Germline CDR1 is MGHRA and CDR2 is YSYEKL. The DNA for the CDR3 is TGCGCCAGCAGCCAAGGGATCCAGCGAAGCACAGATACGCAGTATTTT. Translation gives CASSQGIQRSTDTQYF.

The rearrangement links TRBV6-1 to TRBJ2-7; the match to TRBD1 covers 7 bases. This CDR3 has 13 amino acids. Germline lookup yields CDR1 MNHNS and CDR2 SASEGT. With 4 bases clipped from V and 3 bases from J, the junction kept 3 bases outside the gene matches. The CDR3 protein is CASSGDRNYEQYF. In nucleotides, the CDR3 is TGTGCCAGCAGTGGGGACAGAAACTACGAGCAGTACTTC.

This rearrangement joins TRBV18 to TRBJ2-7; 10 bases are shared with TRBD1. The CDR3 is made up of 13 amino acids. The germline CDR1 and CDR2 sequences are KGHSH and LQKENI. The junction had 8 bases not matched to a gene; V was cut back by 8 bases and J by 7 bases. CDR3 region: CASKSDRGSEQYF. The DNA of the CDR3 is TGTGCCAGCAAATCGGACAGGGGGTCGGAGCAGTACTTC.

The chain carries TRBV6-5 and TRBJ1-2, with no clear D. The CDR3 runs to 13 residues. Germline CDR1 reads MNHEY; CDR2 reads SVGAGI. Trimming removed 6 bases at V and 9 bases at J, with 17 bases between. This CDR3 reads CASSRGRGKSYTF. The CDR3 coding sequence is TGTGCCAGCAGCCGTGGAAGAGGAAAAAGCTACACCTTC.

V is TRBV2 and J is TRBJ2-2; TRBD2 aligns across 8 bases. The CDR3 covers 15 residues. The trim removed 4 bases at V and 7 bases at J, leaving 8 bases unmatched. CDR1 SNHLY and CDR2 FYNNEI come from the germline V gene. The CDR3 here is CASSGGGGRHGELFF. Here the CDR3 DNA reads TGTGCCAGCAGTGGGGGGGGCGGGAGGCACGGGGAGCTGTTTTTT.